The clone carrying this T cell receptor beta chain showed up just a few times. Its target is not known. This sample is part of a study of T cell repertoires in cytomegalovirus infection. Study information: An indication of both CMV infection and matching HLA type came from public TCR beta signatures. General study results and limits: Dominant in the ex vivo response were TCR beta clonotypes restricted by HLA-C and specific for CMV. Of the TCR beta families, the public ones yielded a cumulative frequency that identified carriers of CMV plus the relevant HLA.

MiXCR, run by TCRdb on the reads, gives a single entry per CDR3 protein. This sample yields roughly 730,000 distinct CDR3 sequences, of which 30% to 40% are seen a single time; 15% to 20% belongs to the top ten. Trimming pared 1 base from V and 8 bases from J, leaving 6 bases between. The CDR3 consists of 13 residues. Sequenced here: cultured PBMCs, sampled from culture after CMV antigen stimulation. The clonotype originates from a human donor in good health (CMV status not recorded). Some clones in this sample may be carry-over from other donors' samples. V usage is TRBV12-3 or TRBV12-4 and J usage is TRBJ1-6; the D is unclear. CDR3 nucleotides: TGTGCCAGCAGTTTAGGTTTAGATTCACCCCTCCACTTT. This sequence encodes CASSLGLDSPLHF.